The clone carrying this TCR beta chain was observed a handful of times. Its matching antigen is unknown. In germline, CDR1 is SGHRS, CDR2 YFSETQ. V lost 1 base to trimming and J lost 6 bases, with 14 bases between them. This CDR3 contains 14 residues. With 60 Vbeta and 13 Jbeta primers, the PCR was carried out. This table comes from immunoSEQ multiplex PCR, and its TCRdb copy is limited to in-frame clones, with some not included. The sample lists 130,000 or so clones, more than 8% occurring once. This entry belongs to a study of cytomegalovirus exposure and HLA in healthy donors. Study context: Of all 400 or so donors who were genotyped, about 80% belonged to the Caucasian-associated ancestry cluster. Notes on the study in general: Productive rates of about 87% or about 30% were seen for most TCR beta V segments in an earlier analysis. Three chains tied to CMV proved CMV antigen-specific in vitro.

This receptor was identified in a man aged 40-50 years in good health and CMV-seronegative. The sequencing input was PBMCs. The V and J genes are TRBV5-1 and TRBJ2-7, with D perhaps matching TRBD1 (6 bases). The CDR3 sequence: CASSLFWTAFEQYF. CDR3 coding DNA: TGCGCCAGCAGCTTGTTTTGGACAGCCTTCGAGCAGTACTTC.